This T cell receptor (beta chain) is from a study of blood T cell repertoires in COVID-19. The wider study: In each case, the material was cDNA or gDNA derived from T cells, B-cell-depleted T cells, or PBMCs.

V was shortened by 6 bases and J by 10 bases, with 10 bases between the two germline ends. Germline values: CDR1 SGHTA, CDR2 FQGNSA. The CDR3 runs to 12 residues. Profiled with immunoSEQ multiplex PCR; TCRdb holds only in-frame clones, not every one. The table includes more than 120,000 clones, around 84% detected once. The receptor's source is a human donor in a cohort sampled during active COVID-19. This chain uses TRBV7-2 with TRBJ1-6; no clear D. The sequenced sample consisted of peripheral blood. The DNA for the CDR3 is TGTGCCAGCAGTTGGAGCGGGTCACCCCTCCACTTT. It yields the protein CASSWSGSPLHF.